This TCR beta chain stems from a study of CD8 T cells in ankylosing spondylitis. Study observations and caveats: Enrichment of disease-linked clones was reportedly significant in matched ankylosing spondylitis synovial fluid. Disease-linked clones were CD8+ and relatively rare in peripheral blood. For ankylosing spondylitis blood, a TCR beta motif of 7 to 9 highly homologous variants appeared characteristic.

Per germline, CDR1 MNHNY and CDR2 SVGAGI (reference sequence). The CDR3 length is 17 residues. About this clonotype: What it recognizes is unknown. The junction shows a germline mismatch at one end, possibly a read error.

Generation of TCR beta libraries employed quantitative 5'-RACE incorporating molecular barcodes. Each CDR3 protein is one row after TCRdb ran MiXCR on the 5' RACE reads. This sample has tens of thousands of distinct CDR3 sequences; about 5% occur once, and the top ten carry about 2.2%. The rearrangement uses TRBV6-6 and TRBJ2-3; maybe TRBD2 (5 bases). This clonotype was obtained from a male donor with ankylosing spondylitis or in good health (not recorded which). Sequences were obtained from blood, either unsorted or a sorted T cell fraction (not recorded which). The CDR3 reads CVSSGGKGTSVTDTQYF. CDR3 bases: TGTGTCAGCAGTGGAGGAAAGGGAACATCAGTCACAGATACGCAGTATTTT.